The present T cell receptor beta chain was sequenced within a study of T cells in Graves' hyperthyroidism and ophthalmopathy. Trimming took 5 bases from V and 6 from J; bases not matched to a gene: 6. Looked up from germline, CDR1 is MNHEY and CDR2 is SMNVEV (reference sequence). This CDR3 spans 14 amino acids. There were TCR beta CDR3 regions amplified from RNA transcripts. When the TCR CDR3 underwent first-round RT-PCR, the HTBI primer set was used. TCRdb called the multiplex PCR reads again in MiXCR, with one record for every CDR3 protein. The data show some 300,000 distinct CDR3 sequences, roughly a fifth seen once.

The receptor was isolated from a man in his fifties or sixties with Graves' ophthalmopathy. The chain has TRBV27 and TRBJ2-7, with 11 bases lining up with TRBD2. Input material: blood. The DNA of the CDR3 is TGTGCCAGCAGTCCCTTGCTAGCGGGAGGCGAGCAGTACTTC. It specifies CASSPLLAGGEQYF.